This is a list of T cell receptor beta chains from one sample in a study of blood T cell repertoires in COVID-19. The data were produced by immunoSEQ multiplex PCR, yet TCRdb's version contains in-frame clones alone and is incomplete. The sample has around 300,000 clones, nearly 90% seen once. Sequencing was done on a sample of peripheral blood. The receptor source for this set is a woman in her 40s with COVID-19, enrolled during active disease. Both conserved end residues are part of each CDR3.

V	J	length	CDR3
TRBV27	TRBJ2-7	14	CASSDRDANYEQYF
TRBV5-1	TRBJ2-2	19	CASSLVPTSGGANTGELFF
TRBV5-6	TRBJ1-1	16	CASSLLSDREGTEAFF
TRBV30	TRBJ2-3	14	CAWSVSGGTDTQYF
TRBV5-4	TRBJ1-1	13	CASSYDRDPEAFF
TRBV4-2	TRBJ2-3	14	CASSQGQSTDTQYF
TRBV5-6	TRBJ1-2	13	CASSLQGNYGYTF
TRBV15	TRBJ2-3	15	CATSRVKWGADTQYF
TRBV7-8	TRBJ1-5	15	CASSFGQGGNQPQHF
TRBV5-4	TRBJ2-2	17	CASSSGGSGLNTGELFF
TRBV25-1	TRBJ1-6	17	CASSEWNRTGNNSPLHF
TRBV7-9	TRBJ2-7	14	CASSPLQGIYEQYF
TRBV9	TRBJ2-1	13	CASSLAGGNEQFF
TRBV4-3	TRBJ2-1	15	CASSQIRTGSSEQFF
TRBV11-3	TRBJ2-7	14	CASSREGGTHEQYF
TRBV9	TRBJ1-1	15	CASSGLGQGNTEAFF
TRBV9	TRBJ2-1	16	CASSVGMGRADNEQFF
TRBV27	TRBJ1-2	14	CASSRIDRNYGYTF
TRBV28	TRBJ1-5	16	CASSLSPGHSNQPQHF
TRBV27	TRBJ2-7	12	CASRTGAYEQYF
TRBV27	TRBJ2-7	17	CASSFQPRQGAPYEQYF
TRBV6-2/TRBV6-3	TRBJ2-1	14	CASSATGSLGEQFF
TRBV5-1	TRBJ2-7	13	CASSLDPIDEQYF
TRBV5-4	TRBJ2-1	15	CASSFSGGAYNEQFF
TRBV27	TRBJ2-7	16	CASSSYLTGSSYEQYF
TRBV13	TRBJ1-1	19	CASSPFLLTPGLKDTEAFF
TRBV15	TRBJ2-7	15	CATSRGGVLDYEQYF
TRBV11-2	TRBJ1-2	15	CASRDTGGSNYGYTF
TRBV29-1	TRBJ2-6	17	CSVFGRGGGSGANVLTF
TRBV5-1	TRBJ2-1	15	CASGVAGGGYNEQFF
TRBV7-9	TRBJ2-7	15	CASSSGTSGIYEQYF
TRBV5-1	TRBJ2-3	15	CASSQRDRSTDTQYF
TRBV6-6	TRBJ1-1	15	CASSYLGGGDTEAFF
TRBV4-3	TRBJ2-1	17	CASSQGGSGVGRDEQFF
TRBV9	TRBJ2-2	17	CASSVQWLAGTTGELFF
TRBV29-1	TRBJ1-2	12	CSVEGPTGGYTF
TRBV5-1	TRBJ2-3	14	CASNPGQQTDTQYF
TRBV19	TRBJ1-5	18	CASSPRLLGAGSNQPQHF
TRBV7-5	TRBJ1-2	16	CARSFGKGTGGFGYTF
TRBV6-5	TRBJ2-3	15	CASREGPEPTDTQYF
TRBV7-3	TRBJ1-6	13	CASSSGVNSPLHF
TRBV5-5	TRBJ2-7	11	CASSFSYEQYF
TRBV6-2/TRBV6-3	TRBJ2-1	13	CASSKRTRNEQFF
TRBV6-5	TRBJ1-2	13	CATLTGTGNGYTF
TRBV6-5	TRBJ1-2	14	CASSPTGTNYGYTF
TRBV11-2	TRBJ1-1	15	CASTSFVRENTEAFF
TRBV6-4	TRBJ2-1	13	CASSDRDYNEQFF
TRBV28	TRBJ2-2	14	CASRPDTNTGELFF
TRBV5-4	TRBJ1-3	16	CASSLAGRDSGNTIYF
TRBV6-2/TRBV6-3	TRBJ1-1	14	CASSYSPGGTEAFF